The 4 T cell receptor beta chains given below trace back to one sample, sequenced in a study of blood T cell repertoires in COVID-19 (dated by TCRdb to between 2020 and 2021). The library relied on the immunoSEQ multiplex PCR assay. TCRdb limited this immuneACCESS table to in-frame rearrangements with V and J called. A share of clones is missing; checked studies link under half to unresolved V genes, and the rest is unexplained. The sample yields roughly 300,000 clones; around 86% were counted once. Clones ranked in the top ten supply 8% to 13% of the sample. What was sequenced was PBMCs or T cells enriched from blood (not recorded which). The receptors originated from a woman aged 18-29 years who had recovered from COVID-19.

This clone was seen only once. The chain recombines TRBV24-1 with TRBJ1-2; D not resolved. There are 12 residues in the CDR3. Trimming removed 6 bases at V and 8 bases at J, with 12 bases between. Looked up from germline, CDR1 is KGHDR and CDR2 is SFDVKD. The CDR3 region has the DNA TGTGCCACCAGTCAAGGAACGGGGGGCTACACCTTC. It codes for CATSQGTGGYTF.

The chain employs TRBV9 and TRBJ1-6; D not resolved. Trimming shortened V by 0 bases and J by 5 bases, and 15 bases separated the two germline ends. The CDR3 sequence is 17 residues long. Germline lookup yields CDR1 SGDLS and CDR2 YYNGEE. The CDR3 nucleotides read TGTGCCAGCAGCGTAGAACAGACCACTGGCGATAATTCACCCCTCCACTTT. Its protein product is CASSVEQTTGDNSPLHF.

V usage is TRBV5-6 and J usage is TRBJ2-2; TRBD1 is a possible D gene (6 bases). CDR1 and CDR2 from the germline V gene are SGHDT and YYEEEE. Between the trimmed V and J ends, which lost 1 base and 4 bases, there was a span of 11 bases. The CDR3 covers 15 residues. CDR3 protein: CASSLLEDSTGELFF. Written as DNA, the CDR3 is TGTGCCAGCAGCTTGTTGGAGGACAGCACCGGGGAGCTGTTTTTT.

V is TRBV5-1 and J is TRBJ2-1, with 11 nucleotides matching TRBD2. CDR3 size: 17 residues. CDR1 SGHRS and CDR2 YFSETQ come from the germline V gene. V shed 2 bases and J 8 bases; nucleotides not matched to a gene: 12. Here the CDR3 reads CASSLELAGVGSDEQFF. The CDR3 DNA is TGCGCCAGCAGCTTAGAACTAGCGGGAGTCGGTAGCGATGAGCAGTTCTTC.